Shown below are 4 T cell receptor beta chains from a single sample sequenced in a study of blood T cell repertoires in COVID-19. Clones were sequenced by immunoSEQ multiplex PCR, and TCRdb holds only the in-frame ones, with some missing. The sample comprises a few hundred thousand clones, over 75% of which are singletons, and under 3% rests with the top ten. Material: PBMCs or T cells enriched from blood (not recorded which). The receptors derive from a woman aged 25 to 45 who had recovered from COVID-19.

As DNA, the CDR3 is TGTGCCAGCTCACCACCGAACCGCCGCATCGAGGCGGATACGCAGTATTTT. Its translation: CASSPPNRRIEADTQYF. The chain uses TRBV18 and TRBJ2-3; D gene uncertain. The CDR3 loop spans 17 amino acids. Germline V gene lookup returns CDR1 KGHSH and CDR2 LQKENI. V dropped 0 bases and J dropped 6 bases, with 19 bases sitting between them.

This chain uses TRBV19 with TRBJ1-1; D remains ambiguous. The V gene's germline CDR1 is LNHDA and CDR2 SQIVND (reference sequence). V lost 5 bases, J lost 6 bases, and 7 bases lay in between. CDR3 length: 11 amino acids. The DNA for the CDR3 is TGTGCCAGTAGTCTCGGTGCTGAAGCTTTCTTT. This sequence encodes CASSLGAEAFF.

This clone was detected a few times. This rearrangement joins TRBV4-1 to TRBJ2-2, with a possible D match to TRBD2 (6 bases). Germline CDR1 and CDR2: MGHRA and YSYEKL. The CDR3 loop spans 17 amino acids. V was cut by 4 bases and J by 7 bases, with 22 bases left in between. The CDR3 reads CASSRRAESSGGGELFF. In DNA, the CDR3 is TGCGCCAGCAGCCGGAGGGCCGAATCCAGCGGCGGCGGGGAGCTGTTTTTT.

This clone was detected once. This sample also contains other DNA sequences that code for the same CDR3. V usage is TRBV19 and J usage is TRBJ1-1; maybe TRBD1 (5 bases). V lost 3 bases, J lost 5 bases, and 10 bases lay in between. The length of the CDR3 is 13 residues. From germline, CDR1 is LNHDA and CDR2 SQIVND (reference sequence). Here the CDR3 DNA reads TGTGCCAGTAGTATCACAGGAGATACTGAAGCTTTCTTT. Its protein product is CASSITGDTEAFF.